This T cell receptor (beta chain) was obtained from a study of cytomegalovirus exposure and HLA in healthy donors. PCR primers comprised 60 Vbeta and 13 Jbeta primers. Using immunoSEQ multiplex PCR, the repertoire was profiled, and TCRdb retains in-frame clones only, with some absent. In the table there are 130,000 or so clones, just under 75% of which are singletons. This TCR was sampled from a man aged 35-49 years in good health and CMV-seropositive. The sample was PBMCs.

CDR3 in DNA: TGTGCCAGCAGACCGGGACAGGGGATTACTGGGGCCAACGTCCTGACTTTC. It yields the protein CASRPGQGITGANVLTF. V and J are TRBV11-2 and TRBJ2-6; TRBD1 matches 10 bases. This CDR3 comprises 17 residues. The ends lost 6 bases at V and 2 bases at J; junction bases unmatched: 7. The germline gives CDR1 SGHAT, CDR2 FQNNGV.